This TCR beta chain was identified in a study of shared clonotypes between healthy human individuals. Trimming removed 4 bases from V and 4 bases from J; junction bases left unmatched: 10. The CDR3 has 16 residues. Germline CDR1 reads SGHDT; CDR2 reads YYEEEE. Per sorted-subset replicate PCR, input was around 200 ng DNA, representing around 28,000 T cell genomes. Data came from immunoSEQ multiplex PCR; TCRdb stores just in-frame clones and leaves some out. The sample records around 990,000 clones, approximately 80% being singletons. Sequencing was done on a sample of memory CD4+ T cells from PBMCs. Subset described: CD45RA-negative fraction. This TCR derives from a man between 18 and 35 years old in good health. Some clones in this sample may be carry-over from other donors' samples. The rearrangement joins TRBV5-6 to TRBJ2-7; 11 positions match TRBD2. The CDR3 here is CASSLMTSGIAYEQYF. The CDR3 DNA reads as TGTGCCAGCAGCCTAATGACTAGCGGGATAGCTTACGAGCAGTACTTC.